These 29 T cell receptor beta chains were sequenced from one sample in a study of cytomegalovirus exposure and HLA in healthy donors (dated by TCRdb to about 2017). The library was produced with the immunoSEQ multiplex PCR assay. A mixture of 60 forward primers for TCR Vbeta segments and 13 reverse primers for TCR Jbeta segments was used in the multiplex PCR. TCRdb took this table from immuneACCESS and kept in-frame rearrangements with V and J called. Such tables lack part of the clones; where checked against another copy, unresolved V genes explain under half of the gap, and the rest is unexplained. This sample gives around 83,000 clones in total; about three quarters of them show up just once. The ten most abundant clones make up approximately 4.8% of the sample. The specimen was PBMCs. Receptors were obtained from a male donor in good health and CMV-seropositive.

Only a few counts were recorded for this clone. The chain combines TRBV7-2 with TRBJ2-1; 12 bases line up with TRBD2. This CDR3 has 14 residues. CDR1 and CDR2 (germline): SGHTA, FQGNSA. Losses at the gene ends were 5 bases for V and 8 bases for J; bases not matched to a gene: 4. The CDR3 region has the DNA TGTGCCAGCAGCATGACTAGCGGGAGCTATGAGCAGTTCTTC. This encodes CASSMTSGSYEQFF.

This chain connects TRBV7-9 to TRBJ1-1; 8 bases fit TRBD1. V lost 7 bases and J lost 4; bases outside the gene matches: 8. The CDR3 sequence is 14 residues long. Germline V gene data show CDR1 as SEHNR and CDR2 as FQNEAQ (reference sequence). The CDR3 DNA reads as TGTGCCAGCAACCCTGGACAGGGCCCCACTGAAGCTTTCTTT. It yields the protein CASNPGQGPTEAFF.

The chain employs TRBV18 and TRBJ2-1, with TRBD1 as a possible D gene (6 bases). Germline V lookup: CDR1 KGHSH, CDR2 LQKENI. V lost 3 bases and J lost 10, with 13 bases in between. The CDR3 totals 13 residues. DNA of the CDR3: TGTGCCAGCTCACCGGGACACGTCTTGGAGCAGTTCTTC. Translated: CASSPGHVLEQFF. The full variable domain, in which reference TRBV18 and TRBJ2-1 provide the parts outside the CDR3, is NAGVMQNPRHLVRRRGQEARLRCSPMKGHSHVYWYRQLPEEGLKFMVYLQKENIIDESGMPKERFSAEFPKEGPSILRIQQVVRGDSAAYFCASSPGHVLEQFFGPGTRLTVL.

The chain joins TRBV9 to TRBJ2-7; 9 positions agree with TRBD2. Germline V gene lookup returns CDR1 SGDLS and CDR2 YYNGEE. The CDR3 loop spans 17 amino acids. V dropped 3 bases and J dropped 4; count of bases not matched to a gene: 14. Written as DNA, the CDR3 is TGTGCCAGCAGCGGATCGAAGGGGGGGACTAGCCGTTACGAGCAGTACTTC. It specifies CASSGSKGGTSRYEQYF.

This clone was found once. This sequence joins TRBV30 and TRBJ2-6, with a possible D match to TRBD1 (5 bases). V was cut by 3 bases and J by 4 bases, with 19 bases left in between. This CDR3 has 17 residues. Germline CDR1 GTSNPN, CDR2 SVGIG (reference sequence). CDR3 DNA sequence: TGTGCCTGGAGACGTGGCAGGGTGGGAAGGGGGGCCAACGTCCTGACTTTC. The encoded protein is CAWRRGRVGRGANVLTF.

The rearrangement links TRBV27 to TRBJ2-1; D gene ambiguous. The germline V gene encodes CDR1 MNHEY and CDR2 SMNVEV (reference sequence). The length of the CDR3 is 16 residues. V was shortened by 3 bases and J by 2 bases, with 14 bases between the two germline ends. The CDR3 reads CASSFRIQNPYNEQFF. CDR3 coding DNA: TGTGCCAGCAGTTTTCGTATACAGAACCCCTACAATGAGCAGTTCTTC.

The genes are TRBV10-3 and TRBJ1-2; no definite D call. The CDR3 length is 13 residues. The V gene's germline CDR1 is ENHRY and CDR2 SYGVKD. The germline V and J ends were trimmed by 2 bases and 4 bases, with 8 bases remaining between them. The chain's CDR3 is CAISEQASYGYTF. CDR3 nucleotides: TGTGCCATCAGTGAGCAGGCATCCTATGGCTACACCTTC.

This clone was counted between two and nine times. The rearrangement links TRBV7-9 to TRBJ1-1; a possible D gene is TRBD1 (6 bases). The CDR3 is 16 amino acids. Germline V lookup: CDR1 SEHNR, CDR2 FQNEAQ (reference sequence). V was shortened by 6 bases and J by 3 bases, with 20 bases between the two germline ends. The CDR3 DNA reads TGTGCCAGCAGTCAACGGGGGGACACGGTATACACTGAAGCTTTCTTT. Amino acids: CASSQRGDTVYTEAFF.

This clone was picked up one time. This chain connects TRBV6-1 to TRBJ1-1; D not certain. The V end was cut by 1 base, the J end by 4 bases, with 7 bases between. The CDR3 length is 13 residues. Germline V lookup: CDR1 MNHNS, CDR2 SASEGT. CDR3 loop: CASSEGGGTEAFF. CDR3 sequence (DNA): TGTGCCAGCAGTGAAGGAGGCGGCACTGAAGCTTTCTTT.

J is TRBJ2-4 and V is TRBV28; 9 bases map to TRBD1. Germline V gives CDR1 MDHEN, CDR2 SYDVKM. V lost 5 bases, J lost 0 bases, and 5 bases stayed unmatched. This CDR3 is built from 16 residues. The DNA of the CDR3 is TGTGCCAGCAGTCACAGGGGGCAACTAGCCAAAAACATTCAGTACTTC. Its translation: CASSHRGQLAKNIQYF.

The CDR3 region is CASSPRTSPTGELFF. As DNA, the CDR3 is TGTGCCAGCAGCCCACGGACTAGTCCCACCGGGGAGCTGTTTTTT. The J gene is TRBJ2-2, the V gene TRBV4-2, with TRBD2 identical over 7 bases. The CDR3 is 15 amino acids. Germline V CDR1 and CDR2: LGHNA, YNFKEQ. J was trimmed by 4 bases and V by 4 bases; bases with no gene match: 6.

The chain uses TRBV27 and TRBJ1-2; TRBD1 aligns across 9 bases. CDR3 length equals 15 residues. V was pared by 6 bases and J by 5 bases, with 10 bases of the junction left unmatched. CDR1 MNHEY and CDR2 SMNVEV come from the germline V gene (reference sequence). The CDR3 loop is CASRGGQGVRYGYTF. The CDR3 DNA follows: TGTGCCAGCAGGGGGGGACAGGGTGTACGGTATGGCTACACCTTC.

This sequence joins TRBV30 and TRBJ1-5; a weak D match, TRBD1 (5 bases). CDR1 GTSNPN and CDR2 SVGIG come from the germline V gene (reference sequence). V was clipped by 5 bases and J by 4 bases, with 24 bases between them. The CDR3 is made up of 17 amino acids. CDR3 nucleotides: TGTGCCTGGCAGGACAACCGGGCCGCGCTACCTAATCAGCCCCAGCATTTT. This gives the protein CAWQDNRAALPNQPQHF.

This CDR3 is CSVGAEFYEQYF. In DNA, the CDR3 is TGCAGCGTTGGGGCAGAATTCTACGAGCAGTACTTC. This chain uses TRBV29-1 with TRBJ2-7; D call uncertain. The CDR3 is 12 residues long. The V end was cut by 4 bases, the J end by 3 bases, with 10 bases between. Germline V gene data show CDR1 as SQVTM and CDR2 as ANQGSEA.

This clone was observed a handful of times. This rearrangement joins TRBV18 to TRBJ1-5, with D perhaps matching TRBD1 (5 bases). Germline V gene data show CDR1 as KGHSH and CDR2 as LQKENI. V dropped 5 bases and J dropped 2 bases, with 13 bases sitting between them. The CDR3 extends over 15 amino acids. In nucleotides, the CDR3 is TGTGCCAGCTCATTGACAGATGGCGGCAATCAGCCCCAGCATTTT. Residues: CASSLTDGGNQPQHF. Using reference TRBV18 and TRBJ1-5 for the parts outside the CDR3, the full variable domain is NAGVMQNPRHLVRRRGQEARLRCSPMKGHSHVYWYRQLPEEGLKFMVYLQKENIIDESGMPKERFSAEFPKEGPSILRIQQVVRGDSAAYFCASSLTDGGNQPQHFGDGTRLSIL.

This clone was counted between two and nine times. The chain has TRBV28 and TRBJ2-6; D is unclear. Germline CDR1 and CDR2: MDHEN and SYDVKM. V was trimmed by 9 bases and J by 2 bases, leaving 5 bases between them. The CDR3 runs 12 residues. CDR3 in amino acids: CASRTGANVLTF. The CDR3 region has the DNA TGTGCCAGTCGTACTGGGGCCAACGTCCTGACTTTC.

J is TRBJ2-5 and V is TRBV5-1; 8 bases are shared with TRBD2. This CDR3 spans 17 amino acids. V lost 0 bases to trimming and J lost 2 bases; unmatched junction nucleotides: 9. Per the germline V gene, CDR1 is SGHRS and CDR2 is YFSETQ. The CDR3 nucleotides are TGCGCCAGCAGCTTGGGTGGGGCGGGGGGCCTGCAAGAGACCCAGTACTTC. Translation gives CASSLGGAGGLQETQYF. The variable domain in full, completed from reference TRBV5-1 and TRBJ2-5, reads KAGVTQTPRYLIKTRGQQVTLSCSPISGHRSVSWYQQTPGQGLQFLFEYFSETQRNKGNFPGRFSGRQFSNSRSEMNVSTLELGDSALYLCASSLGGAGGLQETQYFGPGTRLLVL.

The chain combines TRBV27 with TRBJ2-6; no clear D. V lost 4 bases and J 2 bases, leaving 6 bases between the germline ends. Germline V gene data show CDR1 as MNHEY and CDR2 as SMNVEV (reference sequence). CDR3 length: 14 amino acids. The CDR3 is CASSSSPGANVLTF. Written as DNA, the CDR3 is TGTGCCAGCAGTTCGTCTCCTGGGGCCAACGTCCTGACTTTC.

The chain has TRBV7-2 and TRBJ1-2; TRBD1 matches 9 bases. Trimming removed 1 base from V and 4 bases from J; junction bases left unmatched: 4. CDR1 and CDR2 (germline): SGHTA, FQGNSA. CDR3 length: 15 amino acids. For the CDR3, the DNA is TGTGCCAGCAGCTTAGTCCGGACAGGGGCCTATGGCTACACCTTC. Translated: CASSLVRTGAYGYTF.

This chain links TRBV7-2 with TRBJ1-2; 7 bases align to TRBD1. J gave up 8 bases and V 5 bases, and 8 bases lay outside the gene matches. The germline V gene encodes CDR1 SGHTA and CDR2 FQGNSA. The CDR3 has 13 residues. CDR3 coding DNA: TGTGCCAGCAGCCTTACAGGGGAAGGAGGCTACACCTTC. Translation gives CASSLTGEGGYTF. Filled out from reference TRBV7-2 and TRBJ1-2, the complete variable domain reads GAGVSQSPSNKVTEKGKDVELRCDPISGHTALYWYRQSLGQGLEFLIYFQGNSAPDKSGLPSDRFSAERTGGSVSTLTIQRTQQEDSAVYLCASSLTGEGGYTFGSGTRLTVV.

The CDR3 spells CASSSHGEGTDTQYF. The CDR3, as DNA: TGTGCCAGCAGTTCTCACGGGGAGGGGACAGATACGCAGTATTTT. The chain employs TRBV25-1 and TRBJ2-3, with 7 bases aligning to TRBD2. V lost 5 bases and J lost 3; bases outside the gene matches: 8. Germline CDR1 is MGHDK and CDR2 is SYGVNS. The CDR3 runs to 15 residues.

J is TRBJ2-1 and V is TRBV5-6, with D perhaps matching TRBD2 (5 bases). Trimming shortened V by 5 bases and J by 4 bases, and 19 bases separated the two germline ends. The V gene's germline CDR1 is SGHDT and CDR2 YYEEEE. CDR3 size: 16 residues. In DNA, the CDR3 is TGTGCCAGCAGGGCCGCGGAGGCCCCTTCTTACAATGAGCAGTTCTTC. As protein: CASRAAEAPSYNEQFF.

The chain is built from TRBV6-6 and TRBJ1-1, with D unclear. The CDR3 extends over 12 amino acids. Germline CDR1 MNHNY, CDR2 SVGAGI (reference sequence). The V and J ends lost 1 base and 5 bases respectively, with 5 bases between them. In DNA form, the CDR3 reads TGTGCCAGCAGTTACTACGAGACTGAAGCTTTCTTT. Protein product: CASSYYETEAFF.

The CDR3 protein is CASSFPDTEAFF. DNA for the CDR3: TGTGCCAGCAGTTTTCCAGACACTGAAGCTTTCTTT. The J gene is TRBJ1-1, the V gene TRBV28; D remains unclear. Germline CDR1 reads MDHEN; CDR2 reads SYDVKM. The CDR3 totals 12 residues. Deletions cut 3 bases from V and 3 bases from J, with 5 bases between.

The chain combines TRBV4-2 with TRBJ2-5; 10 nucleotides align to TRBD2. The trim removed 0 bases at V and 4 bases at J, leaving 11 bases unmatched. CDR1 is LGHNA and CDR2 is YNFKEQ in the germline V gene. The CDR3 runs to 18 residues. The CDR3 protein is CASSQDGSGRASGETQYF. The CDR3 DNA is TGTGCCAGCAGCCAAGACGGGAGCGGGAGGGCCTCGGGAGAGACCCAGTACTTC.

This clone was counted a few times. CDR3: CASSVSLGNTIYF. The DNA for the CDR3 is TGTGCCAGCAGCGTTAGTCTTGGAAACACCATATATTTT. The chain uses TRBV7-7 and TRBJ1-3; D is undetermined. CDR1 and CDR2 from the germline V gene are SSHAT and FNYEAQ (reference sequence). Trimming stripped 5 bases from V and 3 bases from J, with 8 bases between. The CDR3 totals 13 residues.

This chain links TRBV2 with TRBJ1-4; TRBD1 matches at 7 bases. CDR3 size: 15 residues. The germline V gene has CDR1 SNHLY and CDR2 FYNNEI. V trimming: 4 bases; J trimming: 7 bases; junction bases outside the gene matches: 9. The DNA of the CDR3 is TGTGCCAGCAGTGCGGGTCAGGGGGGATTTGAAAAACTGTTTTTT. It translates to CASSAGQGGFEKLFF.

The V gene is TRBV5-4, the J gene TRBJ2-6, with a weak D call TRBD1 (6 bases). V lost 4 bases and J lost 0, with 14 bases in between. Germline loops: CDR1 SGHNT, CDR2 YYREEE (reference sequence). This CDR3 region has 17 residues. The CDR3 spells CASSPPGQISGANVLTF. The CDR3 DNA reads TGTGCCAGCAGCCCCCCGGGACAAATCTCTGGGGCCAACGTCCTGACTTTC.

The V call is TRBV5-4, the J call TRBJ2-1, with a possible D match to TRBD1 (6 bases). In germline, CDR1 is SGHNT, CDR2 YYREEE (reference sequence). Trimming took 5 bases from V and 9 from J, leaving 21 bases between them. The CDR3 runs to 15 residues. CDR3 sequence reads: CASSKDRMVTVEQFF. The CDR3 nucleotides are TGTGCCAGCAGTAAAGACAGGATGGTGACGGTTGAGCAGTTCTTC.